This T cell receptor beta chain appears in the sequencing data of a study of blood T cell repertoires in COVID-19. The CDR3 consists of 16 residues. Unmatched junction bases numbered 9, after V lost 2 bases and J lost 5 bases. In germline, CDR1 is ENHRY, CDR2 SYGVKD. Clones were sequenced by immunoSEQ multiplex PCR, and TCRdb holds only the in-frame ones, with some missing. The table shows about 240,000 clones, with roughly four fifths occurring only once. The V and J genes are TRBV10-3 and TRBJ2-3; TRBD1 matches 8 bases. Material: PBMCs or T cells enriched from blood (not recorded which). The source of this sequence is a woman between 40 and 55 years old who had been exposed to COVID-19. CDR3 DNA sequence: TGTGCCATCAGTGAGAGGGCAGGGGGCGAAGGAGATACGCAGTATTTT. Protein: CAISERAGGEGDTQYF.